Below are 23 T cell receptor beta chains sequenced from a single sample in a study of OX40 agonist ivuxolimab in advanced cancers. The table came from immunoSEQ multiplex PCR; TCRdb's copy has only in-frame clones and leaves some out. The table includes 55,000 to 65,000 clones, around 90% detected once. Specimen: CD4+ or CD8+ T cells sorted from blood, collected in a trial of the OX40 agonist ivuxolimab. The source is an adult with an advanced solid tumor such as melanoma, head and neck, liver or kidney cancer.

The CDR3 protein is CASSPGGPGEQFF. The CDR3 DNA is TGTGCCAGCTCACCAGGGGGCCCGGGCGAGCAGTTCTTC. The rearrangement links TRBV18 to TRBJ2-1; possible D gene TRBD1, 6 bases. Germline assignment: CDR1 KGHSH and CDR2 LQKENI. V lost 2 bases, J lost 10 bases, and 12 bases lay in between. The CDR3 sequence is 13 residues long.

The chain is built from TRBV7-6 and TRBJ2-5; D may be TRBD1 (7 bases). The CDR3 length is 16 residues. Germline values: CDR1 SGHVS, CDR2 FNYEAQ. Trimming removed 2 bases from V and 4 bases from J, with 17 bases in between. The CDR3 DNA sequence: TGTGCCAGCAGCTTACGGACTGGGACAGCGGGAGAGACCCAGTACTTC. Translating gives CASSLRTGTAGETQYF. The full variable domain, with the rest looked up from reference TRBV7-6 and TRBJ2-5, is GAGVSQSPRYKVTKRGQDVALRCDPISGHVSLYWYRQALGQGPEFLTYFNYEAQQDKSGLPNDRFSAERPEGSISTLTIQRTEQRDSAMYRCASSLRTGTAGETQYFGPGTRLLVL.

The chain employs TRBV4-1 and TRBJ2-6, with TRBD1 identical over 8 bases. V was pared by 4 bases and J by 0 bases, with 11 bases of the junction left unmatched. The V gene's germline CDR1 is MGHRA and CDR2 YSYEKL. This CDR3 comprises 19 residues. The CDR3 DNA is TGCGCCAGCAGCCCCGTCCCGGGACAGGTCGCCTCTGGGGCCAACGTCCTGACTTTC. This translates into CASSPVPGQVASGANVLTF.

The gene calls are TRBV7-2 and TRBJ2-3; D is uncertain. Germline CDR1 and CDR2: SGHTA and FQGNSA. This CDR3 is 14 amino acids long. Trimming removed 5 bases from V and 2 bases from J, with 11 bases in between. CDR3 DNA sequence: TGTGCCAGCAGCCCCGTTCACACCACAGATACGCAGTATTTT. It encodes CASSPVHTTDTQYF.

The chain has TRBV7-8 and TRBJ1-3, with D uncertain. CDR1 and CDR2 (germline): SGHVS, FQNEAQ. Trimming cost V 2 bases and J 4 bases, with 12 bases left between them. The CDR3 runs to 15 residues. The CDR3 loop reads CASSLTGVVGNTIYF. As DNA, the CDR3 is TGTGCCAGCAGCTTAACTGGGGTAGTAGGAAACACCATATATTTT.

This chain connects TRBV18 to TRBJ2-1, with a possible D match to TRBD2 (5 bases). V lost 3 bases and J 4 bases, leaving 22 bases between the germline ends. Germline V gives CDR1 KGHSH, CDR2 LQKENI. The CDR3 covers 18 residues. CDR3 DNA sequence: TGTGCCAGCTCACCCACTGGTCCAGCGGCTGGGTCTTACAATGAGCAGTTCTTC. It codes for CASSPTGPAAGSYNEQFF.

The J gene is TRBJ1-4, the V gene TRBV25-1; no clear D. This CDR3 contains 12 residues. V was pared by 7 bases and J by 7 bases, with 10 bases between. Germline V gene data show CDR1 as MGHDK and CDR2 as SYGVNS. CDR3 loop: CASTAAGEKLFF. CDR3 nucleotides: TGTGCCAGCACAGCGGCTGGTGAAAAACTGTTTTTT.

CDR3 nucleotides: TGTGCCAGCAGTGAAAGTGTCGAGCAGTACTTC. Amino acid sequence: CASSESVEQYF. The chain combines TRBV2 with TRBJ2-7; D is undetermined. The germline V gene has CDR1 SNHLY and CDR2 FYNNEI. This CDR3 contains 11 residues. The V end lost 2 bases, the J end lost 6 bases, and 5 bases lay between the germline ends.

This clone appeared a few times. This rearrangement joins TRBV4-2 to TRBJ2-2; 10 bases are a match to TRBD1. CDR1 is LGHNA, CDR2 YNFKEQ, per germline. V lost 5 bases to trimming and J lost 1 base; unmatched junction nucleotides: 10. The CDR3 contains 18 residues. CDR3 region: CASSAEPTGGLNTGELFF. The CDR3 region has the DNA TGTGCCAGCAGCGCCGAACCGACAGGGGGCTTGAACACCGGGGAGCTGTTTTTT.

The DNA of the CDR3 is TGTGCCAGCAGCGACGTGGGGTCTGGGGCCAACGTCCTGACTTTC. This gives the protein CASSDVGSGANVLTF. The V gene is TRBV2, the J gene TRBJ2-6; D not resolved. The germline V gene has CDR1 SNHLY and CDR2 FYNNEI. With 6 bases removed from V and 1 base from J, the gap between germline ends came to 10 bases. The CDR3 extends over 15 amino acids.

The CDR3 here is CASSITGSQFAMFGTDTQYF. The CDR3 nucleotides are TGTGCCAGCAGTATAACAGGGAGCCAGTTCGCCATGTTTGGCACAGATACGCAGTATTTT. The V call is TRBV28, the J call TRBJ2-3; tentatively, D is TRBD1 (6 bases). The CDR3 is made up of 20 amino acids. V lost 5 bases and J lost 1, with 28 bases in between. Germline lookup yields CDR1 MDHEN and CDR2 SYDVKM.

DNA for the CDR3: TGTGCCAGCACCCAAGACGGGGCGGGAGAGCAGTACTTC. This translates into CASTQDGAGEQYF. The chain joins TRBV11-2 to TRBJ2-7, with D possibly being TRBD2 (6 bases). CDR3 length: 13 amino acids. The V gene lost 7 bases and the J gene lost 7 bases, with 17 bases spanning the gap. Germline CDR1 reads SGHAT; CDR2 reads FQNNGV.

V gene TRBV7-2 combines with J gene TRBJ1-4; possibly TRBD1 for D (5 bases). The CDR3 consists of 16 residues. V shed 5 bases and J shed 0 bases, with 13 bases lying between them. CDR1 and CDR2 from the germline V gene are SGHTA and FQGNSA. The CDR3 region is CASSPHDSATNEKLFF. The DNA for the CDR3 is TGTGCCAGCAGCCCCCACGACAGCGCAACTAATGAAAAACTGTTTTTT. The full variable domain, its missing parts supplied by reference TRBV7-2 and TRBJ1-4, is GAGVSQSPSNKVTEKGKDVELRCDPISGHTALYWYRQSLGQGLEFLIYFQGNSAPDKSGLPSDRFSAERTGGSVSTLTIQRTQQEDSAVYLCASSPHDSATNEKLFFGSGTQLSVL.

V usage is TRBV15 and J usage is TRBJ1-2; D unclear. This CDR3 is built from 13 residues. The V end was cut by 4 bases, the J end by 6 bases, with 12 bases between. The germline CDR1 and CDR2 sequences are LNHNV and YYDKDF (reference sequence). The CDR3 sequence: CATSTQTENGYTF. For the CDR3, the DNA is TGTGCCACCAGCACCCAGACCGAGAATGGCTACACCTTC. Variable domain in full (rest from reference TRBV15 and TRBJ1-2): DAMVIQNPRYQVTQFGKPVTLSCSQTLNHNVMYWYQQKSSQAPKLLFHYYDKDFNNEADTPDNFQSRRPNTSFCFLDIRSPGLGDTAMYLCATSTQTENGYTFGSGTRLTVV.

This clone was counted once. The gene calls are TRBV28 and TRBJ1-2, with 12 positions matching TRBD1. Germline CDR1 and CDR2: MDHEN and SYDVKM. The CDR3 is 15 amino acids. Trimming removed 5 bases from V and 4 bases from J; junction bases left unmatched: 5. The CDR3 is CASSPGTGGVYGYTF. CDR3 sequence (DNA): TGTGCCAGCAGTCCAGGGACAGGGGGCGTCTATGGCTACACCTTC.

CDR3 residues: CASSLGLNQPQHF. For the CDR3, the DNA is TGTGCCAGCAGCTTGGGGTTAAATCAGCCCCAGCATTTT. This chain links TRBV7-8 with TRBJ1-5; D is unclear. The V end lost 3 bases, the J end lost 4 bases, and 7 bases lay between the germline ends. The CDR3 contains 13 residues. Germline values: CDR1 SGHVS, CDR2 FQNEAQ.

The chain links TRBV19 to TRBJ1-5, with 7 bases aligning to TRBD1. Germline trimming cut 3 bases from V and 3 bases from J; bases unmatched to any gene: 2. This CDR3 is built from 14 residues. Germline-derived CDR1 and CDR2 are LNHDA and SQIVND (reference sequence). The CDR3 reads CASSIGTANQPQHF. CDR3 nucleotides: TGTGCCAGTAGTATTGGGACAGCCAATCAGCCCCAGCATTTT.

This clone was picked up one time. V usage is TRBV12-5 and J usage is TRBJ2-2; D is unresolved. The CDR3 is 14 residues long. Germline lookup yields CDR1 LGHNT and CDR2 FRNRAP. The V and J ends lost 1 base and 3 bases respectively, with 6 bases between them. CDR3 DNA: TGTGCTAGTGGTTTGGACAGTTACACCGGGGAGCTGTTTTTT. Translation: CASGLDSYTGELFF.

This chain uses TRBV10-3 with TRBJ2-7, with 10 bases aligning to TRBD1. V trimming: 6 bases; J trimming: 2 bases; junction bases outside the gene matches: 4. The CDR3 runs 14 residues. Per the germline V gene, CDR1 is ENHRY and CDR2 is SYGVKD. Here the CDR3 reads CAISLGQGAYEQYF. The CDR3 DNA is TGTGCCATCAGCCTAGGACAGGGGGCCTACGAGCAGTACTTC.

V and J are TRBV10-2 and TRBJ2-1; D unresolved. CDR1 and CDR2 from the germline V gene are WSHSY and SAAADI. V was cut by 2 bases and J by 4 bases, with 9 bases left in between. This CDR3 is 14 amino acids long. The CDR3 spells CASSEPLKYNEQFF. In DNA, the CDR3 is TGCGCCAGCAGTGAGCCTTTGAAATACAATGAGCAGTTCTTC.

V usage is TRBV6-5 and J usage is TRBJ2-7, with D unresolved. This CDR3 has 15 residues. Looked up from germline, CDR1 is MNHEY and CDR2 is SVGAGI. The V end was cut by 2 bases, the J end by 9 bases, with 20 bases between. DNA of the CDR3: TGTGCCAGCAGTTACGTAGGACCCACTCCTAGAGTGCAGTACTTC. It specifies CASSYVGPTPRVQYF.

The chain couples TRBV7-6 to TRBJ2-5, with a possible D match to TRBD1 (5 bases). This CDR3 region has 16 residues. Germline lookup yields CDR1 SGHVS and CDR2 FNYEAQ. V lost 0 bases and J lost 1, with 12 bases in between. The CDR3 region is CASSLAPTGPQETQYF. The CDR3 DNA reads as TGTGCCAGCAGCTTAGCCCCCACAGGACCCCAAGAGACCCAGTACTTC.

V is TRBV7-2 and J is TRBJ2-7; 7 bases align to TRBD1. The CDR3 length is 15 residues. The J segment lost 2 bases and the V segment lost 4 bases, leaving 8 bases of the junction unmatched. Germline CDR1 SGHTA, CDR2 FQGNSA. The CDR3: CASSSGQVNAYEQYF. For the CDR3, the DNA is TGTGCCAGCAGCTCCGGACAGGTTAACGCCTACGAGCAGTACTTC.